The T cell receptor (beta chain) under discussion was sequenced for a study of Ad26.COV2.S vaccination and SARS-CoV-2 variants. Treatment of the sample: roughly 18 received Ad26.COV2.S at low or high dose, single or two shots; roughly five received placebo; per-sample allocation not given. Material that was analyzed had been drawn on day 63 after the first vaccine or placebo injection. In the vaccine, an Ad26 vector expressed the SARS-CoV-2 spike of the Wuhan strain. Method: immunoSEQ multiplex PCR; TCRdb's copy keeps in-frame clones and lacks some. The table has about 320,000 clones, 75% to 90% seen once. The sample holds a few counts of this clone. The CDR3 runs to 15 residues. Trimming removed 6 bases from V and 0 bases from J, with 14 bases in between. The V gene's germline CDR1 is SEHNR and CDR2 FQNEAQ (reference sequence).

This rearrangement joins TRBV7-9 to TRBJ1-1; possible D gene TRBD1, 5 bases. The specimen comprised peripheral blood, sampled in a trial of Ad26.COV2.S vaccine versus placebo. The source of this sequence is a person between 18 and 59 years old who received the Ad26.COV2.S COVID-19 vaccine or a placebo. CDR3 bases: TGTGCCAGCAGGCCGGACACACCATTGAACACTGAAGCTTTCTTT. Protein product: CASRPDTPLNTEAFF.